The 21 T cell receptor beta chains below were found in one sample sequenced in a study of blood T cell repertoires in COVID-19. Libraries were prepared by immunoSEQ multiplex PCR; TCRdb keeps only in-frame clonotypes and omits some of them. The sample carries about 120,000 clones, about 89% recorded once. The sample consisted of peripheral blood. The source is a woman aged 70 to 79 with acute or convalescent COVID-19.

The chain combines TRBV19 with TRBJ1-2; D is possibly TRBD1 (5 bases). Trimming cost V 5 bases and J 8 bases, with 21 bases left between them. The CDR3 is made up of 15 amino acids. Germline values: CDR1 LNHDA, CDR2 SQIVND (reference sequence). The CDR3 loop reads CASSRMGGVYNGYTF. In DNA, the CDR3 is TGTGCCAGTAGTCGCATGGGAGGGGTTTATAACGGCTACACCTTC.

The chain carries TRBV6-5 and TRBJ2-2; 10 nucleotides line up with TRBD2. Germline values: CDR1 MNHEY, CDR2 SVGAGI. The junction had 1 base not matched to a gene; V was cut back by 6 bases and J by 0 bases. The CDR3 is 15 amino acids. The CDR3 DNA is TGTGCCAGCAGACTAGCGGGGACGAACACCGGGGAGCTGTTTTTT. This codes for CASRLAGTNTGELFF.

This clone was detected a few times. J is TRBJ1-1 and V is TRBV7-2; 9 bases match TRBD1. This CDR3 is 14 amino acids long. V lost 4 bases to trimming and J lost 10 bases; unmatched junction nucleotides: 10. CDR1 is SGHTA and CDR2 is FQGNSA in the germline V gene. CDR3 in amino acids: CASSSTGGARGAFF. The CDR3 DNA sequence: TGTGCCAGCAGCTCTACAGGGGGCGCAAGGGGAGCTTTCTTT.

The gene calls are TRBV7-9 and TRBJ1-2; D ambiguous. CDR1 and CDR2 (germline): SEHNR, FQNEAQ (reference sequence). V was shortened by 1 base and J by 1 base, with 10 bases between the two germline ends. The CDR3 is 15 amino acids. CDR3 in amino acids: CASSLEWRVNYGYTF. As DNA, the CDR3 is TGTGCCAGCAGCTTAGAATGGAGGGTTAACTATGGCTACACCTTC.

The chain has TRBV14 and TRBJ2-5; TRBD1 might be the D (5 bases). The CDR3 covers 15 residues. Germline V CDR1 and CDR2: SGHDN, FVKESK. V dropped 5 bases and J dropped 2 bases, with 15 bases sitting between them. CDR3 residues: CASSIFQGAQETQYF. The CDR3 DNA is TGTGCCAGCAGCATTTTCCAGGGCGCTCAAGAGACCCAGTACTTC.

The chain couples TRBV28 to TRBJ2-7; TRBD2 matches at 7 bases. Germline V lookup: CDR1 MDHEN, CDR2 SYDVKM. The CDR3 runs to 12 residues. With V trimmed by 6 bases and J by 4 bases, 3 bases remained unmatched. The CDR3 region has the DNA TGTGCCAGCAGCTCCGGGGGGTACGAGCAGTACTTC. As protein: CASSSGGYEQYF.

The rearrangement links TRBV7-2 to TRBJ2-1; TRBD2 aligns across 8 bases. The V gene end was trimmed by 5 bases and the J gene end by 7 bases; junction bases not matched to a gene: 19. In germline, CDR1 is SGHTA, CDR2 FQGNSA. The CDR3 is made up of 18 amino acids. The CDR3 sequence: CASSVTWTSRSPLNEQFF. The CDR3 region has the DNA TGTGCCAGCAGCGTGACTTGGACTAGCCGGTCCCCCTTGAATGAGCAGTTCTTC.

In DNA form, the CDR3 reads TGTGCCAGCAGTCTCGGGACAGAAGGTCAGCCCCAGCATTTT. Translation gives CASSLGTEGQPQHF. J is TRBJ1-5 and V is TRBV6-2 or TRBV6-3; 7 bases match TRBD1. The CDR3 length is 14 residues. J gave up 6 bases and V 5 bases, and 7 bases lay outside the gene matches. The germline V gene has CDR1 MNHEY and CDR2 SVGEGT.

The genes are TRBV27 and TRBJ2-1, with no clear D. Trimming stripped 5 bases from V and 7 bases from J, with 9 bases between. The length of the CDR3 is 12 residues. CDR1 is MNHEY and CDR2 is SMNVEV in the germline V gene (reference sequence). This chain's CDR3 is CASSPPRNEQFF. The CDR3 coding sequence is TGTGCCAGCAGTCCCCCTAGGAATGAGCAGTTCTTC.

The rearrangement links TRBV7-2 to TRBJ1-1, with D hard to call. V lost 1 base and J lost 0, with 9 bases in between. Germline values: CDR1 SGHTA, CDR2 FQGNSA. This CDR3 region has 15 residues. This CDR3 is CASSLVQQMNTEAFF. For the CDR3, the DNA is TGTGCCAGCAGCTTAGTACAACAGATGAACACTGAAGCTTTCTTT. The whole variable domain, filled in from reference TRBV7-2 and TRBJ1-1, reads GAGVSQSPSNKVTEKGKDVELRCDPISGHTALYWYRQSLGQGLEFLIYFQGNSAPDKSGLPSDRFSAERTGGSVSTLTIQRTQQEDSAVYLCASSLVQQMNTEAFFGQGTRLTVV.

V usage is TRBV7-3 and J usage is TRBJ2-1, with D perhaps matching TRBD2 (6 bases). This CDR3 has 15 residues. Trimming left V 2 bases short and J 4 bases short, with 12 bases between. Looked up from germline, CDR1 is SGHTA and CDR2 is FQGTGA. CDR3 loop: CASSLSASEYNEQFF. The CDR3 nucleotides are TGTGCCAGCAGCTTATCGGCTAGCGAGTACAATGAGCAGTTCTTC.

This chain uses TRBV7-8 with TRBJ1-6, with D possibly TRBD1 on 6 matching bases. V dropped 2 bases and J dropped 4 bases, with 12 bases sitting between them. Germline values: CDR1 SGHVS, CDR2 FQNEAQ. The CDR3 is made up of 16 amino acids. DNA of the CDR3: TGTGCCAGCAGCTTAATGGGGGCTTCATATAATTCACCCCTCCACTTT. Translation gives CASSLMGASYNSPLHF.

This chain uses TRBV11-2 with TRBJ2-7; 10 nucleotides line up with TRBD1. Germline V gives CDR1 SGHAT, CDR2 FQNNGV. The CDR3 is 15 residues long. The ends lost 7 bases at V and 5 bases at J; junction bases unmatched: 11. Written as DNA, the CDR3 is TGTGCCAGCATTATCCGGACAGGGGGAAGACACGAGCAGTACTTC. It translates to CASIIRTGGRHEQYF. Combining the CDR3 with reference TRBV11-2 and TRBJ2-7 gives the whole variable domain EAGVAQSPRYKIIEKRQSVAFWCNPISGHATLYWYQQILGQGPKLLIQFQNNGVVDDSQLPKDRFSAERLKGVDSTLKIQPAKLEDSAVYLCASIIRTGGRHEQYFGPGTRLTVT.

As to this clone: Other nucleotide sequences in the sample specify the same CDR3. V and J are TRBV28 and TRBJ1-1, with 8 positions matching TRBD1. CDR1 MDHEN and CDR2 SYDVKM come from the germline V gene. This CDR3 spans 15 amino acids. V trimming: 2 bases; J trimming: 4 bases; junction bases outside the gene matches: 6. The CDR3 region is CASSLGQGFRTEAFF. The DNA for the CDR3 is TGTGCCAGCAGTTTAGGACAGGGTTTTCGCACTGAAGCTTTCTTT.

V and J are TRBV11-3 and TRBJ1-2; a possible D gene is TRBD1 (5 bases). CDR1 is SGHNT, CDR2 YENEEA, per germline. CDR3 length: 15 amino acids. V was pared by 5 bases and J by 2 bases, with 15 bases between. This CDR3 reads CASSQSVDTNYGYTF. The CDR3 nucleotides read TGTGCCAGCAGCCAAAGCGTGGACACGAACTATGGCTACACCTTC.

This chain uses TRBV24-1 with TRBJ1-2; perhaps TRBD1 as D (6 bases). The CDR3 sequence is 14 residues long. Trimming removed 9 bases from V and 6 bases from J, with 19 bases in between. Germline V lookup: CDR1 KGHDR, CDR2 SFDVKD. The CDR3 spells CATAAAGGANGYTF. CDR3 nucleotides: TGTGCCACCGCAGCAGCGGGGGGGGCGAATGGCTACACCTTC.

The rearrangement joins TRBV2 to TRBJ2-2, with D unresolved. Trimming cost V 3 bases and J 6 bases, with 5 bases left between them. This CDR3 comprises 12 residues. Germline assignment: CDR1 SNHLY and CDR2 FYNNEI. In DNA form, the CDR3 reads TGTGCCAGCAGTGACCTAGCCGGGGAGCTGTTTTTT. Its translation is CASSDLAGELFF.

The V and J genes are TRBV21-1 and TRBJ2-2; TRBD2 is the table's D call, not checked against the DNA. TRBV21-1 is assigned pseudogene status. This CDR3 comprises 13 residues. In nucleotides, the CDR3 is TGTGCCAGCAAAGGACTAGCGGCCGGGGAGCTGTTTTTT. This codes for CASKGLAAGELFF.

The gene calls are TRBV5-1 and TRBJ1-1; D is perhaps TRBD1 (6 bases). V gave up 2 bases and J gave up 1 base, with 9 bases separating them. CDR3 length: 14 residues. The germline V gene encodes CDR1 SGHRS and CDR2 YFSETQ. Here the CDR3 reads CASSLQTGNTEAFF. CDR3 in DNA: TGCGCCAGCAGCTTACAGACAGGGAACACTGAAGCTTTCTTT.

This sequence joins TRBV7-2 and TRBJ1-2; 8 bases line up with TRBD1. Germline values: CDR1 SGHTA, CDR2 FQGNSA. Losses at the gene ends were 1 base for V and 2 bases for J; bases not matched to a gene: 6. The CDR3 contains 16 residues. CDR3 coding DNA: TGTGCCAGCAGCTTAGGGGGGACAGGACTCAACTATGGCTACACCTTC. It yields the protein CASSLGGTGLNYGYTF.

V is TRBV6-6 and J is TRBJ1-1, with D perhaps matching TRBD1 (6 bases). CDR3 length equals 14 residues. Germline CDR1 and CDR2: MNHNY and SVGAGI (reference sequence). The germline V and J ends were trimmed by 7 bases and 6 bases, with 18 bases remaining between them. The CDR3 DNA reads as TGTGCCAGCATCCTTAACACAGGGCCCCCTGAAGCTTTCTTT. Translating gives CASILNTGPPEAFF.